The clone carrying this TCR beta chain was seen a handful of times. The sample contains more than one DNA sequence encoding this CDR3. The sample belongs to a study of blood T cell repertoires in COVID-19. Authors' data handling: Nucleated cell counts were estimated from reference gene primer amplification. Measured with immunoSEQ multiplex PCR; TCRdb has only the in-frame clones, and not every one. V, J and clone size derive from that table, while D and trimming were established from the DNA sequence. The data show more than 65,000 clones, with roughly 80% seen just once and approximately 5.8% held by the top ten. The CDR3 consists of 14 residues. Trimming at V came to 5 bases and at J to 3 bases, leaving 4 bases not matched to a gene. Germline CDR1 MGHDK, CDR2 SYGVNS.

The receptor was derived from a man aged 55 to 70 with active or convalescent COVID-19. The sequenced sample consisted of peripheral blood. This chain connects TRBV25-1 to TRBJ1-5, with 7 bases matching TRBD1. The CDR3 spells CASSQTGNNQPQHF. CDR3 coding DNA: TGTGCCAGCAGTCAGACAGGGAACAATCAGCCCCAGCATTTT.